This TCR beta chain appears in the sequencing data of a study of Graves' ophthalmopathy and Graves' hyperthyroidism (dated by TCRdb to 2017 to 2018). The study in broad terms: Peripheral blood samples were taken at the time of initial diagnosis, before any treatment was given. To tell Graves' ophthalmopathy apart from Graves' hyperthyroidism, and to predict which patients would progress to ophthalmopathy, the study relied on TCR beta repertoire signatures. In total, some 140 blood samples were TCR-sequenced: 43 ophthalmopathy, under 80 hyperthyroidism and some 17 hyperthyroidism-to-ophthalmopathy patients. To explore V-J signatures that separate ophthalmopathy from hyperthyroidism, a discovery set of about 96 patients was enrolled, consisting of more than 40 with ophthalmopathy and some 56 with stable hyperthyroidism. For independent validation, a separate cohort was made up of 18 to 20 hyperthyroidism patients plus 17 patients who later progressed from hyperthyroidism to ophthalmopathy. T-cell repertoires of thyroid tissue and blood were compared in over five hyperthyroidism patients. Following sample collection, hyperthyroidism patients were given methimazole at a starting dose of 30 mg daily, and ophthalmopathy patients were given high-dose intravenous methylprednisolone. The roughly 100 discovery patients were randomly split 7:3 into training and test sets. The paper's findings and limits, for the study overall: Most of the expanded thyroid clonotypes with a frequency above 0.001 were also detected in blood, and it was suggested that the thyroid immune response may be reflected by blood repertoires. No statistical method was used to predetermine the sample size, and group allocation was not hidden from the investigators. In validation, the model predicted ophthalmopathy progression with about 71% sensitivity and roughly 72% specificity; roughly 12 predicted patients were CT-confirmed with GO in a median of around 6 months. Ophthalmopathy was separated from stable hyperthyroidism by the 13-signature model with roughly 88% sensitivity and around 81% specificity in cross-validation and with 80%/75% in the test set.

Stable hyperthyroidism was defined as no progression to ophthalmopathy within 18 months of follow-up. Hyperthyroidism patients were newly diagnosed, were aged 18 to 65 years, and had a disease duration under 2 months. Patients were excluded if they had other autoimmune diseases, uncontrolled infections, pregnancy or lactation. Clinical symptoms, serum thyroxine, TRAb, thyroid ultrasound and orbital computed tomography formed the basis of the diagnosis. Ficoll-Paque density gradient centrifugation was used to isolate PBMCs from about 10 ml of fresh peripheral blood. Trizol reagent was used to extract the total RNA, and its quality was then checked on an Agilent 2100 Bioanalyzer. In this sample, this clonotype turned up many times. What this receptor recognizes is not known. No quality values exist for individual bases; no much larger clone is one base distant. TCR beta CDR3 regions were amplified from RNA transcripts for repertoire sequencing. HTBI primers and the Qiagen OneStep RT-PCR kit were used in a first-round RT-PCR, which was followed by a second-round multiplex PCR, size selection and purification. Sequencing of the libraries was carried out on an Illumina HiSeq2000 in paired-end mode with 100 bp reads. Processing in the source paper ran as follows. Reads were processed with SOAPnuke, discarding reads with adapters, uncalled bases, mean Phred below 15, or no exact constant-primer or identifier match. COPE v1.2.5 was used to merge high-quality paired reads. Each unique nucleotide sequence was defined as a clonotype, and clonotypes were aligned to IMGT TRB V, D and J references with MiTCR v1.1. The analysis was limited to V-J combinations with a frequency above 0.0001, which together covered just over 98% of the repertoires. A TCR clonal expansion and chaos score per V-J combination was defined as the ratio of F50 clonal expansion to chaos observed in the TCRdist matrix. Welch's t-statistics and random forest were used to reduce features to about 14 V-J combinations, which were fed into a naive Bayes classifier. Thyroid-blood repertoire similarity was quantified with the Morisita-Horn index. The public reads were reanalyzed by TCRdb: fastp trimming at Q25, MiXCR alignment, in-frame beta chains only. One record per CDR3 amino acid sequence lists the most common genes and DNA. TCRdb, rather than the study authors, made the V and J calls. Counted in this sample were roughly 400,000 distinct CDR3 sequences; 15% of them appeared once. In total, the top ten clones hold 5.5% to 7% of the sample.

CDR1 and CDR2 are read off the germline V gene as MGHDK and SYGVNS. The CDR3 numbers 15 residues from cysteine through phenylalanine. The read is trimmed to its CDR3 DNA, 45 bases read in frame from base 1. The trim is 4 bases for V and 0 bases for J, with a gap of 9 bases between the germline ends. The V and J genes are TRBV25-1 and TRBJ2-2; the best D guess is TRBD2, with 5 bases matching. The specimen was peripheral blood. This TCR was sampled from a woman between 18 and 29 years old with stable Graves' hyperthyroidism. Donor details come from another sample of the same person, matched by shared clones. The CDR3 protein is CASSAGIANTGELFF. The sequenced DNA: TGTGCCAGCAGTGCGGGGATTGCGAACACCGGGGAGCTGTTTTTT.